One and the same sample provided the 2 T cell receptor beta chains below, sequenced in a study of shared clonotypes between healthy human individuals. TCRdb's copy holds only in-frame clones and misses some; the assay was immunoSEQ multiplex PCR. The table includes over 2 million clones, roughly 94% detected once. Sequencing was carried out using naive CD4+ T cells sorted from blood. Subset indicated: CD45RA+ positively selected. The receptors were gathered from a man aged 18 to 29 in good health.

V gene TRBV4-2 combines with J gene TRBJ2-3; D gene ambiguous. V lost 3 bases to trimming and J lost 0 bases, with 7 bases between them. Germline-derived CDR1 and CDR2 are LGHNA and YNFKEQ. The CDR3 has 14 amino acids. The CDR3 nucleotides are TGTGCCAGCAGCCAGGGGTCTAGCACAGATACGCAGTATTTT. Protein product: CASSQGSSTDTQYF.

Comments on this clone: This sequence may be a read error, since a much larger clone differs from it by one base. V is TRBV2 and J is TRBJ2-5; 11 bases are a match to TRBD2. Germline V gene data show CDR1 as SNHLY and CDR2 as FYNNEI. J lost 4 bases, V lost 8 bases, and 9 bases had no gene match. The CDR3 covers 15 residues. CDR3 protein: CASGGIAGGPETQYF. CDR3 DNA sequence: TGTGCCAGCGGTGGAATAGCGGGGGGGCCAGAGACCCAGTACTTC.